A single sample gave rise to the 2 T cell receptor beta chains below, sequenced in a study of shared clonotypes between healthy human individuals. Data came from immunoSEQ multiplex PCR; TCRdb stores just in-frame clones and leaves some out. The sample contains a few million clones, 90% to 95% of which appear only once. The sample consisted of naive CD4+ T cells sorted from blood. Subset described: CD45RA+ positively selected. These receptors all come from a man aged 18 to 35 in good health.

The CDR3 sequence: CASSEQASGEQYF. Written as DNA, the CDR3 is TGCGCCAGCAGTGAGCAAGCCTCCGGGGAGCAGTACTTC. The chain couples TRBV10-2 to TRBJ2-7; D is unresolved. The CDR3 runs 13 residues. Germline lookup yields CDR1 WSHSY and CDR2 SAAADI. The germline V and J ends were trimmed by 2 bases and 7 bases, with 12 bases remaining between them.

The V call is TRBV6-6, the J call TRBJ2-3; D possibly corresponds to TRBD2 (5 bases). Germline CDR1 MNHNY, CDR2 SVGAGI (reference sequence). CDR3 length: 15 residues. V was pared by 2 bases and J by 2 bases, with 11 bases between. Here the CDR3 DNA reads TGTGCCAGCAGTTACGAGGGCAGAATCACAGATACGCAGTATTTT. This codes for CASSYEGRITDTQYF.